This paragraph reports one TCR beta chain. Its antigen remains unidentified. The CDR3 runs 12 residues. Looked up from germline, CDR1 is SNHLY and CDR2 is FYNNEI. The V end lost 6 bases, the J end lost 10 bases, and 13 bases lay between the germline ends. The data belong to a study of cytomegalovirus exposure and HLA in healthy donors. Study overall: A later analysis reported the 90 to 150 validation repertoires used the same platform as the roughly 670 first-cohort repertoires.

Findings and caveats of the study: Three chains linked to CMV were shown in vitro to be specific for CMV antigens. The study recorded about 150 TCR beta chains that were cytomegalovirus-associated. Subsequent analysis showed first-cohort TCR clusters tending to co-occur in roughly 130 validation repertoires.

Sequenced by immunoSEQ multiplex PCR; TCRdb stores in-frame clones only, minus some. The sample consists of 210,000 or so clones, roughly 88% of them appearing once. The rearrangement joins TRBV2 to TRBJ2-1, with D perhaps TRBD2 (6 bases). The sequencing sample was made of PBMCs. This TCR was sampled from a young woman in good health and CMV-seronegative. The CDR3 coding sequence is TGTGCCAGCAGGCGACTAGTTAGCGAGCAGTTCTTC. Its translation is CASRRLVSEQFF.